The 20 T cell receptor beta chains reported below all come from one sample, sequenced in a study of blood T cells in healthy people across ages. Together with a sample-barcoded 5' primer, a J-beta primer mix was included in a second PCR lasting about 6 to 11 cycles. One entry per CDR3 protein, called by TCRdb with MiXCR from the 5' RACE reads. The repertoire holds over 700,000 distinct CDR3 sequences, with roughly 50% as singletons. The sample was blood. These TCRs come from an elderly man in good health.

This clonotype was seen once. V is TRBV25-1 and J is TRBJ1-4; no clear D. There are 15 residues in the CDR3. The V gene's germline CDR1 is MGHDK and CDR2 SYGVNS. V was trimmed by 5 bases and J by 4 bases, leaving 14 bases between them. The CDR3 DNA reads TGTGCCAGCAGTAGAGGACTTTTGAATAATGAAAAACTGTTTTTT. Amino acids: CASSRGLLNNEKLFF.

The chain carries TRBV20-1 and TRBJ1-2, with TRBD1 identical over 7 bases. CDR1 and CDR2 from the germline V gene are DFQATT and SNEGSKA (reference sequence). The ends lost 3 bases at V and 2 bases at J; junction bases unmatched: 9. This CDR3 has 15 residues. CDR3 nucleotides: TGCAGTGCTAGCGGAGGGGGCTCCTTAAACTATGGCTACACCTTC. This translates into CSASGGGSLNYGYTF.

Only a few counts were recorded for this clonotype. The chain employs TRBV20-1 and TRBJ2-3; the match to TRBD2 covers 10 bases. V was clipped by 4 bases and J by 2 bases; unmatched bases: 6. Germline V CDR1 and CDR2: DFQATT, SNEGSKA (reference sequence). The CDR3 loop spans 15 amino acids. Here the CDR3 DNA reads TGCAGTGCTACTGCACTAGCGGGACCCACAGATACGCAGTATTTT. It specifies CSATALAGPTDTQYF.

The chain links TRBV20-1 to TRBJ2-5, with 12 nucleotides matching TRBD2. Trimming removed 2 bases from V and 5 bases from J; junction bases left unmatched: 6. This CDR3 contains 15 residues. CDR1 DFQATT and CDR2 SNEGSKA come from the germline V gene (reference sequence). The CDR3 bases are TGCAGTGCTAGAAAGACTAGCGGGAGTAAGGAGACCCAGTACTTC. This encodes CSARKTSGSKETQYF.

The gene calls are TRBV7-2 and TRBJ2-5; 9 positions match TRBD1. This CDR3 contains 13 residues. The germline V gene encodes CDR1 SGHTA and CDR2 FQGNSA. With 5 bases clipped from V and 5 bases from J, the junction kept 3 bases outside the gene matches. CDR3 DNA sequence: TGTGCCAGCAGCCCGACAGGGGGTGAGACCCAGTACTTC. Translated, it gives CASSPTGGETQYF.

This chain links TRBV18 with TRBJ2-7; 8 nucleotides align to TRBD1. After removal of 1 base from V and 6 bases from J, the junction contained 2 bases not matched to a gene. Germline loops: CDR1 KGHSH, CDR2 LQKENI. CDR3 length: 13 residues. The CDR3 nucleotides read TGTGCCAGCTCACCACAGGGACAGGTCGAGCAGTACTTC. Translated, it gives CASSPQGQVEQYF.

This chain joins TRBV5-1 and TRBJ2-2; a weak D match, TRBD2 (6 bases). The germline V and J ends were trimmed by 4 bases and 5 bases, with 9 bases remaining between them. From germline, CDR1 is SGHRS and CDR2 YFSETQ. The CDR3 loop spans 13 amino acids. The CDR3 region has the DNA TGCGCCAGCAGCATCGGGACTACCGGGGAGCTGTTTTTT. Amino acid sequence: CASSIGTTGELFF.

This clonotype has only a few counts. A single base separates this from a much larger clone, so it may be a read error. The V gene is TRBV28, the J gene TRBJ2-7; TRBD2 might be the D (5 bases). This CDR3 spans 15 amino acids. Trimming pared 7 bases from V and 2 bases from J, leaving 18 bases between. CDR1 and CDR2 (germline): MDHEN, SYDVKM. As DNA, the CDR3 is TGTGCCAGCACTCTTGCAAGCGGCACCCCCTACGAGCAGTACTTC. This translates into CASTLASGTPYEQYF.

The chain uses TRBV19 and TRBJ1-4, with 10 bases fitting TRBD1. The CDR3 runs 15 residues. Germline V gives CDR1 LNHDA, CDR2 SQIVND (reference sequence). With V trimmed by 6 bases and J by 7 bases, 8 bases remained unmatched. The CDR3 is CASSLFGTGVEKLFF. The DNA of the CDR3 is TGTGCCAGTAGCCTTTTCGGGACAGGGGTTGAAAAACTGTTTTTT.

The V and J genes are TRBV9 and TRBJ2-5; 10 nucleotides line up with TRBD2. This CDR3 region has 18 residues. Germline V lookup: CDR1 SGDLS, CDR2 YYNGEE. The junction had 10 bases not matched to a gene; V was cut back by 1 base and J by 1 base. CDR3 residues: CASSVRSSGGLLQETQYF. The CDR3 bases are TGTGCCAGCAGCGTACGATCTAGCGGGGGTCTTCTCCAAGAGACCCAGTACTTC.

V usage is TRBV3-1 and J usage is TRBJ2-7; 7 nucleotides match TRBD1. The CDR3 has 15 amino acids. Trimming at V came to 3 bases and at J to 8 bases, leaving 13 bases not matched to a gene. Germline V gene data show CDR1 as LGHDT and CDR2 as YNNKEL (reference sequence). This chain's CDR3 is CASSQSTGTVYQQYF. The CDR3 DNA follows: TGTGCCAGCAGCCAGTCGACCGGGACAGTCTATCAGCAGTACTTC.

The V and J genes are TRBV6-1 and TRBJ2-3, with D unresolved. V gave up 8 bases and J gave up 5 bases, with 8 bases separating them. CDR3 length: 11 amino acids. Germline lookup yields CDR1 MNHNS and CDR2 SASEGT. The CDR3 is CASLLGDTQYF. The CDR3 nucleotides read TGTGCCAGCCTTCTGGGAGATACGCAGTATTTT.

Only a few counts were recorded for this clonotype. J is TRBJ2-1 and V is TRBV20-1; D gene ambiguous. Trimming cost V 2 bases and J 2 bases, with 13 bases left between them. Germline V gene lookup returns CDR1 DFQATT and CDR2 SNEGSKA (reference sequence). The length of the CDR3 is 15 residues. The CDR3 nucleotides read TGCAGTGCTAGATGGAGTGGGATTACCTACAATGAGCAGTTCTTC. This codes for CSARWSGITYNEQFF.

The CDR3 spells CASSQVGGEQFF. CDR3 nucleotide sequence: TGTGCCAGCAGCCAAGTGGGGGGTGAGCAGTTCTTC. The rearrangement uses TRBV3-1 and TRBJ2-1; weak D call: TRBD2 (6 bases). V gave up 1 base and J gave up 9 bases, with 7 bases separating them. From germline, CDR1 is LGHDT and CDR2 YNNKEL (reference sequence). The CDR3 consists of 12 residues.

A word on this clonotype: The junction differs from germline at one of its ends, possibly a read error. The chain couples TRBV20-1 to TRBJ1-5; D is perhaps TRBD1 (5 bases). The CDR3 contains 13 residues. Germline-derived CDR1 and CDR2 are DFQATT and SNEGSKA (reference sequence). The CDR3 DNA is TGCAGTGCTAGGTGGGGGAGAGATCAGCCTCAGCATTTT. Its translation: CSARWGRDQPQHF.

This clonotype was observed a single time. V and J are TRBV12-3 or TRBV12-4 and TRBJ1-2, with D unclear. There are 16 residues in the CDR3. Trimming removed 3 bases from V and 1 base from J, with 15 bases in between. This CDR3 is CASSLGDIGVNYGYTF. CDR3 DNA sequence: TGTGCCAGCAGTTTGGGAGACATCGGAGTTAACTATGGCTACACCTTC.

The rearrangement joins TRBV20-1 to TRBJ1-5; the D gene is possibly TRBD1 (5 bases). Germline lookup yields CDR1 DFQATT and CDR2 SNEGSKA (reference sequence). CDR3 length equals 16 residues. V lost 1 base, J lost 0 bases, and 13 bases lay in between. CDR3 DNA sequence: TGCAGTGCTAGAGTGGGTGACAGCTATAGCAATCAGCCCCAGCATTTT. Its translation is CSARVGDSYSNQPQHF.

This clonotype turned up a few times. This CDR3 is CASSPLRSGGILNTEAFF. CDR3 coding DNA: TGTGCCAGCTCACCACTTCGATCCGGGGGCATTTTGAACACTGAAGCTTTCTTT. This chain connects TRBV18 to TRBJ1-1, with D tentatively TRBD1 (6 bases). From germline, CDR1 is KGHSH and CDR2 LQKENI. The CDR3 is 18 amino acids. V was clipped by 1 base and J by 0 bases, with 18 bases between them.

The chain links TRBV7-9 to TRBJ1-1; D not certain. Germline assignment: CDR1 SEHNR and CDR2 FQNEAQ (reference sequence). Trimming removed 3 bases at V and 1 base at J, with 6 bases between. The CDR3 is made up of 13 amino acids. CDR3 nucleotides: TGTGCCAGCAGCTTCGACCCGAACACTGAAGCTTTCTTT. Amino acids: CASSFDPNTEAFF.

This clonotype has just one count. The chain links TRBV20-1 to TRBJ2-1; 11 nucleotides match TRBD2. Losses at the gene ends were 6 bases for V and 6 bases for J; bases not matched to a gene: 13. Germline assignment: CDR1 DFQATT and CDR2 SNEGSKA (reference sequence). CDR3 length: 16 amino acids. This CDR3 is CSAHPRLAGLSNEQFF. For the CDR3, the DNA is TGCAGTGCCCATCCCAGACTAGCGGGACTAAGCAATGAGCAGTTCTTC.